The 4 T cell receptor beta chains below come from one sample, sequenced in a study of blood T cells in healthy people across ages. A J-beta primer mix and a sample-barcoded 5' primer were used in a second PCR of roughly 6 to 12 cycles. TCRdb re-called the 5' RACE reads with MiXCR, one entry per CDR3 protein. In the table there are more than 1,000,000 distinct CDR3 sequences, approximately 25% of which are singletons. These data are also associated with another study on T cells of mothers and their children.

Sequencing used blood. The source is a girl aged 2 to 9 in good health.

This clonotype was observed a few times. This chain connects TRBV4-1 to TRBJ2-3, with TRBD2 identical over 10 bases. CDR3 length: 17 residues. V lost 0 bases, J lost 2 bases, and 5 bases stayed unmatched. Germline V CDR1 and CDR2: MGHRA, YSYEKL. CDR3 nucleotides: TGCGCCAGCAGCCAAGATGGGCTAGCGGGAGTCACAGATACGCAGTATTTT. It translates to CASSQDGLAGVTDTQYF.

This clonotype has just a few counts. The chain carries TRBV10-2 and TRBJ2-5, with TRBD2 identical over 8 bases. The J call may be incorrect, as the DNA end agrees better with TRBJ2-7. The CDR3 consists of 13 residues. The germline V gene encodes CDR1 WSHSY and CDR2 SAAADI. The CDR3 sequence is CASSSGSMYEQYF. The CDR3, as DNA: TGCGCCAGCAGTAGCGGGAGTATGTACGAGCAGTACTTC.

This clonotype was seen a few times. V is TRBV29-1 and J is TRBJ1-2, with 7 bases aligning to TRBD1. Trimming removed 4 bases from V and 5 bases from J; junction bases left unmatched: 4. The germline V gene has CDR1 SQVTM and CDR2 ANQGSEA. The CDR3 length is 12 residues. The chain's CDR3 is CSVGPQGYGYTF. The CDR3 coding sequence is TGCAGCGTTGGACCACAGGGGTATGGCTACACCTTC.

The chain combines TRBV2 with TRBJ2-1, with D unclear. Germline lookup yields CDR1 SNHLY and CDR2 FYNNEI. The CDR3 totals 13 residues. The V end was cut by 7 bases, the J end by 5 bases, with 12 bases between. The DNA of the CDR3 is TGTGCCAGCACCGTCCTTTATAACAATGAGCAGTTCTTC. Translating gives CASTVLYNNEQFF.